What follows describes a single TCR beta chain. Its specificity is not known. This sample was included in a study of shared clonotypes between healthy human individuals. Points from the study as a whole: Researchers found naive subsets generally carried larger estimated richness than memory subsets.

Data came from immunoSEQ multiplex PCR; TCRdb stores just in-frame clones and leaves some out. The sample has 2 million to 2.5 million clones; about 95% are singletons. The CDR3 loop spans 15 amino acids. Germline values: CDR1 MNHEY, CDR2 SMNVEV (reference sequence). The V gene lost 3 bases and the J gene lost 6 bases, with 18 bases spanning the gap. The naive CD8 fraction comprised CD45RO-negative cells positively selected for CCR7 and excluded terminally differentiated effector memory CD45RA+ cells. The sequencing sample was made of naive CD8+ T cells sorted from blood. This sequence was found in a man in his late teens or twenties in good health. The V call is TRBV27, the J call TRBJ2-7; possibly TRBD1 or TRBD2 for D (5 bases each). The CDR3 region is CASSLRGRQLREQYF. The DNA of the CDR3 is TGTGCCAGCAGTTTGAGGGGCAGACAGCTACGCGAGCAGTACTTC.